This TCR beta chain derives from a study of PD-1 blockade in mismatch repair-deficient tumors. TCRdb's copy holds only in-frame clones and misses some; the assay was immunoSEQ multiplex PCR. This sample has 100,000 to 150,000 clones; around 83% occur once, and the top ten carry approximately 13%. The CDR3 runs 15 residues. CDR1 and CDR2 (germline): MNHNS, SASEGT. V was cut by 5 bases and J by 0 bases, with 11 bases left in between. On this clone: Its antigen is undetermined.

Study results and limitations: Rapid post-treatment expansion, then contraction, generally preceding radiologic response, marked tumor-resident clones.

Mismatch repair deficiency was confirmed in all patients, by PCR or immunohistochemistry. Three pembrolizumab responders had their TCRs sequenced. This receptor was identified in an adult with mismatch repair-deficient cancer. The chain links TRBV6-1 to TRBJ1-5; D uncertain. Sequencing used peripheral blood, obtained 44 weeks after starting pembrolizumab. Written as DNA, the CDR3 is TGTGCCAGCAGTCCAATTACTTTTAGCAATCAGCCCCAGCATTTT. It is translated as CASSPITFSNQPQHF.